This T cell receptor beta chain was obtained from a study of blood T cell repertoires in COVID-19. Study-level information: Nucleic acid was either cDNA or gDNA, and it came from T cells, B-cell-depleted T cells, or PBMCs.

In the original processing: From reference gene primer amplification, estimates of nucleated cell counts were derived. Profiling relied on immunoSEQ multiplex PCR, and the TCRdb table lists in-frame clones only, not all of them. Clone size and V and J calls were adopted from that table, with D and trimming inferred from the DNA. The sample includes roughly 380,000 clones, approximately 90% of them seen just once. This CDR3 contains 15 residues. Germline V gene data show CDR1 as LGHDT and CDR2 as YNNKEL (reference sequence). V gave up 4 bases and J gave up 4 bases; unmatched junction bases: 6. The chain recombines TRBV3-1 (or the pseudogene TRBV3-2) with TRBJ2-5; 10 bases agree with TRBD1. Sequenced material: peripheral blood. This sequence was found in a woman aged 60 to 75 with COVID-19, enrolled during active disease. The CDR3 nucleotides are TGTGCCAGCAGCCGTCGGACAGGGGGTGGAGAGACCCAGTACTTC. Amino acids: CASSRRTGGGETQYF.